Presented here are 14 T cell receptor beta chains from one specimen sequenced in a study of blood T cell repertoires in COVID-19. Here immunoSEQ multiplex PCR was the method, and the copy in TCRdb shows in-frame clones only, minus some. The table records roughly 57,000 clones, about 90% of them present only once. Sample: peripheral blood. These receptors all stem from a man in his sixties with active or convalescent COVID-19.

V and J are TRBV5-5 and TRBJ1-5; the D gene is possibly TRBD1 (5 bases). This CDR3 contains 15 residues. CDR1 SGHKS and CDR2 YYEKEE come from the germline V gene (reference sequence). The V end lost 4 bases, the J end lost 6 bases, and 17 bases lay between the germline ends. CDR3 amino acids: CASSTTQGSRQPQHF. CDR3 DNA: TGTGCCAGCAGCACCACCCAGGGATCCCGTCAGCCCCAGCATTTT.

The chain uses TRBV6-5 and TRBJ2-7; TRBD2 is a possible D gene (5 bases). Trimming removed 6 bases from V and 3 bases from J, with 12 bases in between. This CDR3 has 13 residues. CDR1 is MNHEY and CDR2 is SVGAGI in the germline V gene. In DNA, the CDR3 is TGTGCCAGCAGCCAGGAGCGGCACTACGAGCAGTACTTC. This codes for CASSQERHYEQYF.

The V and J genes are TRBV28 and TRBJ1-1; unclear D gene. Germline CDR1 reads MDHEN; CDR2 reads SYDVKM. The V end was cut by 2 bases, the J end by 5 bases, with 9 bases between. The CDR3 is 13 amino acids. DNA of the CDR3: TGTGCCAGCAGTTTAGCCAGGCTAACTGAAGCTTTCTTT. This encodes CASSLARLTEAFF.

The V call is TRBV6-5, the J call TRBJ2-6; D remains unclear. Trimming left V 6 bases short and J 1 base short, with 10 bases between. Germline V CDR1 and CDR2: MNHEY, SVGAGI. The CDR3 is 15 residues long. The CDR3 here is CASSPRRSGANVLTF. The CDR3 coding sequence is TGTGCCAGCAGCCCGCGTCGATCTGGGGCCAACGTCCTGACTTTC.

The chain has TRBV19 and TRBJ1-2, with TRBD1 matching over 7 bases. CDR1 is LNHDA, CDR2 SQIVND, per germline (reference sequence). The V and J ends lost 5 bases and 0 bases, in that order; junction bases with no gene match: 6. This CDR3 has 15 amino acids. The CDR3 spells CASSARDSSNYGYTF. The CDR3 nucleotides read TGTGCCAGTAGTGCCCGGGACAGTTCTAACTATGGCTACACCTTC.

CDR3 bases: TGTGCCAGCAGCTTTACAGGGGGCAATGAGCAGTTCTTC. This codes for CASSFTGGNEQFF. This chain uses TRBV11-2 with TRBJ2-1; TRBD1 matches at 8 bases. CDR1 is SGHAT and CDR2 is FQNNGV in the germline V gene. The junction had 1 base not matched to a gene; V was cut back by 3 bases and J by 6 bases. The CDR3 loop spans 13 amino acids.

CDR3 protein: CASRITPFSDRGRITNEKLFF. The CDR3 DNA reads TGTGCCAGTAGGATCACCCCCTTCTCTGACAGGGGCCGTATAACTAATGAAAAACTGTTTTTT. The chain uses TRBV19 and TRBJ1-4; 8 nucleotides agree with TRBD1. The CDR3 sequence is 21 residues long. Germline CDR1 LNHDA, CDR2 SQIVND (reference sequence). Trimming took 6 bases from V and 1 from J; bases not matched to a gene: 22.

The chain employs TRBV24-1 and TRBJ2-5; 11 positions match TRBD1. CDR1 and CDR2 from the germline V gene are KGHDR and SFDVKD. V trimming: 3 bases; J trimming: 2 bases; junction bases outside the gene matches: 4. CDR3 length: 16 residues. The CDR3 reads CATSDAGTGGQETQYF. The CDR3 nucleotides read TGTGCCACCAGTGATGCCGGGACAGGGGGACAAGAGACCCAGTACTTC.

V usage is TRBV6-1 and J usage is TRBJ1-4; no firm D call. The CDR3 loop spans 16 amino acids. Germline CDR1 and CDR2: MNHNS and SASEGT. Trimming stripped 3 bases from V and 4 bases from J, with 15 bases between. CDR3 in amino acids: CASSDPAGKGNEKLFF. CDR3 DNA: TGTGCCAGCAGTGACCCGGCGGGTAAAGGTAATGAAAAACTGTTTTTT.

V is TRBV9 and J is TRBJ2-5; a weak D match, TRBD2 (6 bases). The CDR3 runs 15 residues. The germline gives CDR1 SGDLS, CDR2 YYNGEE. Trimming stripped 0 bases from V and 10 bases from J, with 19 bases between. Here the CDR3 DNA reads TGTGCCAGCAGCGTAGTCGGGGACTCCCTGGGGGTCCAGTACTTC. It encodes CASSVVGDSLGVQYF.

The CDR3 loop reads CATNPGQNYEQYF. The CDR3 region has the DNA TGTGCCACCAATCCGGGACAAAACTACGAGCAGTACTTC. The rearrangement uses TRBV24-1 and TRBJ2-7, with TRBD1 as a possible D gene (6 bases). The CDR3 extends over 13 amino acids. Between the trimmed V and J ends, which lost 8 bases and 3 bases, there was a span of 13 bases. Germline loops: CDR1 KGHDR, CDR2 SFDVKD.

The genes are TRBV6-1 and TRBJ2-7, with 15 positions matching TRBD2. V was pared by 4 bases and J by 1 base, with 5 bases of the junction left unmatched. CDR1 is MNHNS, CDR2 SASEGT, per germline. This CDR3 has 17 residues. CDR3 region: CASSVGLAGGISYEQYF. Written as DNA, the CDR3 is TGTGCCAGCAGTGTTGGACTAGCGGGAGGGATATCCTACGAGCAGTACTTC.

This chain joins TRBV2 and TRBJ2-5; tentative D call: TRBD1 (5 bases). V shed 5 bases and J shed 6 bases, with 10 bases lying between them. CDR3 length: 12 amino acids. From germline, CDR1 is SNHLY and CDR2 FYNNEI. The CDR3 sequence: CASSRGLKTQYF. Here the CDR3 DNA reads TGTGCCAGCAGTAGGGGTTTAAAGACCCAGTACTTC.

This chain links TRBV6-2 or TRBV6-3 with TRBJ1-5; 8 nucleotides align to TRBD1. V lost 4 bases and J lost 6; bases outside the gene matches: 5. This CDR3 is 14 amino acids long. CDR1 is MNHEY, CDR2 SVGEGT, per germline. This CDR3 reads CASSLPRGLQPQHF. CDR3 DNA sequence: TGTGCCAGCAGTTTACCCAGGGGGCTTCAGCCCCAGCATTTT.